The rows below give T cell receptor beta chains drawn from one sample of a study of post-analysis software for immune sequencing data. Via MiXCR, TCRdb re-called the PCR reads, giving one row per CDR3 protein. The profile shows around 200,000 distinct CDR3 sequences, approximately 29% of them singletons. What was sequenced was blood. These receptors all come from a girl under 18 with multiple sclerosis. The CDR3 runs from the conserved cysteine through the conserved F or W. Expanded clones get a size class; other rows say once, few or many, or leave the size out.

NA TRBJ1-1 TRBV4-1 CASSHQGRAYTEAFF
NA TRBJ1-6 TRBV15 CATSRDISSPLHF
few TRBJ1-6 TRBV13 CASSFSTGQSPLHF
many TRBJ2-7 TRBV7-8 CASSFFREGAYEQYF
few TRBJ2-7 TRBV5-8 CASSWYEQYF
few TRBJ2-5 TRBV11-2 CASKPQGALEQYF
NA TRBJ2-5 TRBV5-1 CASGWGQGQETQYF
many TRBJ1-2 TRBV4-2 CASSQDFGQGDGYTF
NA TRBJ1-2 TRBV28 CASSPLNRNNYGYTF
few TRBJ2-7 TRBV5-6 CASSAYQGNYEQYF
many NA TRBV4-2 CASSPDPAGGFHEQYF
few TRBJ2-1 TRBV5-1 CASSLLTGGEQFF
NA TRBJ1-1 TRBV20-1 CSASEGGGGFF
many TRBJ2-7 TRBV5-1 CASSLPTGVSYEQYF
many TRBJ2-1 TRBV15 CATSRKAGSYNEQFF
NA TRBJ2-1 TRBV12-3/TRBV12-4 CASSLARQGLLDEQFF
many TRBJ2-1 TRBV7-3 CASSLGTGPGLNEQFF
many TRBJ2-7 TRBV20-1 CSARDPPGTGSSYEQYF
NA TRBJ1-1 TRBV12-3/TRBV12-4 CASSPIRHTEAFF
many TRBJ2-1 TRBV7-2 CASSLPRVAGFYNEQFF
NA TRBJ2-4 TRBV29-1 CSVETPLAKNIQYF
NA TRBJ1-5 TRBV18 CASSPRVGGLNQPQHF
many TRBJ1-2 TRBV4-1 CASSQVRGGSGYTF
many TRBJ2-5 TRBV7-9 CASSLEVRYETQYF
few TRBJ2-3 TRBV14 CASSRRGIGTDTQYF
NA TRBJ2-1 TRBV7-2 CASSSDRRAETQFF
few TRBJ1-1 TRBV9 CASSAERRTATEAFF
few TRBJ2-1 TRBV30 CAWAMGGPGDEQFF
few TRBJ1-4 TRBV11-1 CASSPRDVEKLFF
many TRBJ2-1 TRBV15 CATSRERGGAYNEQFF
many TRBJ2-7 TRBV10-1 CASPLASSYEQYF
NA TRBJ2-3 TRBV28 CASITGALAGGADTQYF
NA TRBJ2-7 TRBV15 CATSRVGGSVSYEQYF
many TRBJ2-5 TRBV7-3 CASSLKGLAAQETQYF
many TRBJ2-7 TRBV2 CASSEKTTGGLEQYF
many TRBJ2-1 TRBV20-1 CSAPAAGDYEQFF
NA TRBJ2-7 TRBV5-1 CASSFRGGAGYEQYF
many TRBJ2-1 TRBV4-1 CASSQDTNEQFF
NA TRBJ2-3 TRBV11-3 CASSHSGYTDTQYF
NA TRBJ2-7 TRBV5-1 CASSFKGDGYEQYF
few TRBJ2-7 TRBV18 CASSAPGVKRTYERYF
many TRBJ2-1 TRBV7-2 CASSSGRRNEQFF
few TRBJ1-2 TRBV5-1 CASSVGADYGYTF
many TRBJ1-2 TRBV5-1 CASSLGVTNYGYTF
many TRBJ2-5 TRBV5-1 CASSLAPGQETQYF
many TRBJ2-1 TRBV29-1 CSVSSQGLGNEQFF
NA TRBJ2-7 TRBV18 CASSPRTSGRRDYEQYF